Below, 8 T cell receptor beta chains from the same sample are listed, as sequenced in a study of beta chain features in type 1 diabetes. Every bit of the isolated RNA underwent reverse transcription, so sequencing read expressed TCRB transcripts. The data were produced by immunoSEQ multiplex PCR, yet TCRdb's version contains in-frame clones alone and is incomplete. Here the sample spans 310,000 or so clones, approximately 11% being singletons. The material sequenced was naive CD4+ T cells from blood. All receptors derive from a woman in her thirties in good health.

This clone was observed a few times. Other DNA sequences from this sample encode an identical CDR3 as well. The chain is built from TRBV30 and TRBJ2-7; weak D call: TRBD2 (6 bases). V was pared by 5 bases and J by 4 bases, with 9 bases between. CDR3 length: 11 residues. Germline CDR1 is GTSNPN and CDR2 is SVGIG (reference sequence). CDR3 coding DNA: TGTGCCTGGGGGACTGCGTACGAGCAGTACTTC. It specifies CAWGTAYEQYF.

The chain employs TRBV7-6 and TRBJ1-2; TRBD1 might be the D (6 bases). Germline CDR1 reads SGHVS; CDR2 reads FNYEAQ. Trimming took off 5 bases at V and 3 bases at J, with 19 bases between the two ends. This CDR3 comprises 16 residues. The CDR3 is CASSPSSQGPDYGYTF. CDR3 DNA: TGTGCCAGCAGCCCTAGCAGTCAGGGGCCCGACTATGGCTACACCTTC.

The rearrangement joins TRBV25-1 to TRBJ1-1; no clear D. The CDR3 spans 14 residues. V shed 6 bases and J shed 5 bases, with 16 bases lying between them. The V gene's germline CDR1 is MGHDK and CDR2 SYGVNS. The CDR3 spells CASSPERAWTEAFF. CDR3 sequence (DNA): TGTGCCAGCAGCCCAGAGCGGGCGTGGACTGAAGCTTTCTTT.

This clone was observed a few times. This CDR3 reads CASSIRQGAVDEQFF. The CDR3 DNA sequence: TGTGCCAGCAGCATTCGACAGGGGGCAGTGGATGAGCAGTTCTTC. The gene calls are TRBV28 and TRBJ2-1, with 10 bases fitting TRBD1. J lost 8 bases, V lost 6 bases, and 10 bases had no gene match. The CDR3 spans 15 residues. Germline values: CDR1 MDHEN, CDR2 SYDVKM.

This clone came up a few times. The chain carries TRBV28 and TRBJ2-7, with 8 bases that match TRBD2. The CDR3 totals 15 residues. The germline gives CDR1 MDHEN, CDR2 SYDVKM. V gave up 3 bases and J gave up 0 bases; unmatched junction bases: 4. CDR3 residues: CASSFPGTSSYEQYF. CDR3 DNA: TGTGCCAGCAGTTTTCCCGGGACTAGCTCCTACGAGCAGTACTTC.

V and J are TRBV27 and TRBJ1-2; D is perhaps TRBD1 (6 bases). This CDR3 spans 16 amino acids. V lost 6 bases and J lost 6, with 23 bases in between. From germline, CDR1 is MNHEY and CDR2 SMNVEV (reference sequence). The chain's CDR3 is CASSPHNEQGVHGYTF. The DNA of the CDR3 is TGTGCCAGCAGCCCCCACAACGAACAGGGAGTCCATGGCTACACCTTC.

CDR3 loop: CASSTRGAGGNTGELFF. CDR3 coding DNA: TGTGCCAGCAGTACACGAGGAGCGGGAGGAAACACCGGGGAGCTGTTTTTT. V gene TRBV27 combines with J gene TRBJ2-2, with TRBD2 identical over 9 bases. Germline CDR1 is MNHEY and CDR2 is SMNVEV (reference sequence). Germline trimming cut 5 bases from V and 2 bases from J; bases unmatched to any gene: 9. The CDR3 is made up of 17 amino acids.

A note on this clone: The same CDR3 can be traced to other DNA sequences in this sample. The chain recombines TRBV7-9 with TRBJ2-1, with TRBD2 matching over 8 bases. The CDR3 is 14 residues long. Per the germline V gene, CDR1 is SEHNR and CDR2 is FQNEAQ (reference sequence). V was pared by 4 bases and J by 6 bases, with 5 bases of the junction left unmatched. The CDR3 sequence: CASSYGLAGNEQFF. In nucleotides, the CDR3 is TGTGCCAGCAGCTACGGACTAGCAGGCAATGAGCAGTTCTTC.